This T cell receptor (beta chain) was profiled in a study of response to subunit inactivated influenza vaccine. TCRdb recomputed calls from the RT-PCR reads with MiXCR, one row per CDR3 protein. The sample carries 800,000 to 1,000,000 distinct CDR3 sequences, 21% recorded once. Study results and caveats: The authors suggested that every seasonal influenza vaccination recruits few new T cells.

With respect to this clonotype: Its antigen remains unknown.

V lost 3 bases to trimming and J lost 5 bases, with 11 bases between them. CDR3 length: 14 amino acids. The TCR sequence derives from a man over 45 who received an inactivated influenza vaccine. This sample comprised PBMCs from blood, obtained 5 days after vaccination. The J gene is TRBJ1-5, the V gene TRBV12-3 or TRBV12-4; D remains ambiguous. DNA of the CDR3: TGTGCCAGCAGTTTCCGGAGGCGTGATCAGCCCCAGCATTTT. It codes for CASSFRRRDQPQHF.